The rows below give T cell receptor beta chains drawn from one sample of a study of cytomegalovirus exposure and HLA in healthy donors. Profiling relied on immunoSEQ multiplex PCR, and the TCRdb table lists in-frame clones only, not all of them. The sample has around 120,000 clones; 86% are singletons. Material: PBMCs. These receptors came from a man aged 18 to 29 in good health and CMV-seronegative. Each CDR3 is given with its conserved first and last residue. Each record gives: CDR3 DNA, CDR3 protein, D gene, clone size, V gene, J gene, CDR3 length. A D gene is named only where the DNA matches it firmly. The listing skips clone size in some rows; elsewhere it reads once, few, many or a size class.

DNA: TGCAGCCCTGCTCGGGGCAATGAGCAGTTCTTC; CDR3: CSPARGNEQFF; D: NA; size: NA; V: TRBV20-1; J: TRBJ2-1; length: 11
DNA: TGTGCCAGCAGTTACTCGAGGGGGCTAAACGAGCAGTACTTC; CDR3: CASSYSRGLNEQYF; D: TRBD1; size: NA; V: TRBV6-5; J: TRBJ2-7; length: 14
DNA: TGTGCCAGCAGCCTCAAAGGAGGACAGGGATCAGATACGCAGTATTTT; CDR3: CASSLKGGQGSDTQYF; D: TRBD1; size: NA; V: TRBV7-9; J: TRBJ2-3; length: 16
DNA: TGTGCCAGCAGTGCGAGAACAGGGGGGTCTAGAGGCTACACCTTC; CDR3: CASSARTGGSRGYTF; D: TRBD1; size: NA; V: TRBV2; J: TRBJ1-2; length: 15
DNA: TGTGCCAGCAGCTTAGGGTGGGGCGGGATCGGGTCCTACGAGCAGTACTTC; CDR3: CASSLGWGGIGSYEQYF; D: NA; size: NA; V: TRBV7-8; J: TRBJ2-7; length: 17
DNA: TGTGCCAGCAGCCCTTTACGGTTCCACGAGCAGTACTTC; CDR3: CASSPLRFHEQYF; D: NA; size: NA; V: TRBV6-1; J: TRBJ2-7; length: 13
DNA: TGTGCCAGGACTAGCGGGTCTAGCTCCTACGAGCAGTACTTC; CDR3: CARTSGSSSYEQYF; D: NA; size: few; V: TRBV21-1; J: TRBJ2-7; length: 14
DNA: TGTGCCAGCAGGCAAACCCCCAGCTCCTACAATGAGCAGTTCTTC; CDR3: CASRQTPSSYNEQFF; D: NA; size: NA; V: TRBV2; J: TRBJ2-1; length: 15
DNA: TGTGCCAGCAGGGGGACAGGGGGCTTATCCTACGAGCAGTACTTC; CDR3: CASRGTGGLSYEQYF; D: TRBD1; size: few; V: TRBV6-1; J: TRBJ2-7; length: 15
DNA: TGCGCCAGCAGCCAAGAGATAGCCATCGCCGGGGAGCTGTTTTTT; CDR3: CASSQEIAIAGELFF; D: NA; size: NA; V: TRBV4-1; J: TRBJ2-2; length: 15
DNA: TGTGCCAGTATAGGACAGGGAGGTAATGAGCAGTTCTTC; CDR3: CASIGQGGNEQFF; D: TRBD1; size: NA; V: TRBV19; J: TRBJ2-1; length: 13
DNA: TGCGCCAGCAGCACTGAATCAAAAGCTTACGAGCAGTACTTC; CDR3: CASSTESKAYEQYF; D: NA; size: NA; V: TRBV5-1; J: TRBJ2-7; length: 14
DNA: TGTGCCAGCAGTAAAGGACAGACGGAGACCCAGTACTTC; CDR3: CASSKGQTETQYF; D: NA; size: once; V: TRBV6-1; J: TRBJ2-5; length: 13
DNA: TGTGCCAGCAGCTCAGAGAGGGGGTGGAATGAGCAGTTCTTC; CDR3: CASSSERGWNEQFF; D: NA; size: once; V: TRBV5-6; J: TRBJ2-1; length: 14
DNA: TGTGCCAGCAGCACCGGCACGGGACAAGAGACCCAGTACTTC; CDR3: CASSTGTGQETQYF; D: NA; size: NA; V: TRBV5-6; J: TRBJ2-5; length: 14
DNA: TGTGCCAGCAACCCTCGGGACACCTCCACCGGGGAGCTGTTTTTT; CDR3: CASNPRDTSTGELFF; D: NA; size: NA; V: TRBV28; J: TRBJ2-2; length: 15
DNA: TGTGCCAGCTCACCACCGGGGACAACCTACGAGCAGTACTTC; CDR3: CASSPPGTTYEQYF; D: NA; size: NA; V: TRBV18; J: TRBJ2-7; length: 14
DNA: TGTGCCAGCATCACTCGCGGGTGCCCTACTTACGAGCAGTACTTC; CDR3: CASITRGCPTYEQYF; D: NA; size: NA; V: TRBV7-7; J: TRBJ2-7; length: 15
DNA: TGTGCCTGGACCCCCGGCCCTGCGGAAGAAAAACTGTTTTTT; CDR3: CAWTPGPAEEKLFF; D: NA; size: NA; V: TRBV30; J: TRBJ1-4; length: 14
DNA: TGTGCCAGCAGTTCCCCTAGCGGACTCACAGATACGCAGTATTTT; CDR3: CASSSPSGLTDTQYF; D: TRBD2; size: NA; V: TRBV28; J: TRBJ2-3; length: 15